This TCR beta chain was documented in a study of technical replicates of blood from a handful of donors. Libraries were prepared by immunoSEQ multiplex PCR; TCRdb keeps only in-frame clonotypes and omits some of them. The table has about 80,000 clones, about 95% seen once. This clone showed up just once. Sequencing was performed on T cells isolated from PBMCs. The TCR sequence derives from a human donor in good health.

In DNA, the CDR3 is TGTGCCAGCAGCCCCCAGGCTGTCTGGCAGGGAGCTTTCTTT. Protein product: CASSPQAVWQGAFF. The chain is built from TRBV7-6 and TRBJ1-1; a weak D match, TRBD1 (5 bases). The germline CDR1 and CDR2 sequences are SGHVS and FNYEAQ. The CDR3 totals 14 residues. The ends were cut back, 5 bases at V and 10 bases at J, with 20 bases in the middle.